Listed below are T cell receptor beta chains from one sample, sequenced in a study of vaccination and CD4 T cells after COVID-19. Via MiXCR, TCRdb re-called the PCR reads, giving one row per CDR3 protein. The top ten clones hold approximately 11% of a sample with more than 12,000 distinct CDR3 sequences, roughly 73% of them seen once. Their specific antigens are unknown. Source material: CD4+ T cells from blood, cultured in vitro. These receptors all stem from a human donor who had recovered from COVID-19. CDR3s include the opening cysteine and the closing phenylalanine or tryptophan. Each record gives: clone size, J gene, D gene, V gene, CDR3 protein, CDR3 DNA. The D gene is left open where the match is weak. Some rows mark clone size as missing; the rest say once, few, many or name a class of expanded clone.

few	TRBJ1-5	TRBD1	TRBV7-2	CASSTRTGGSGNQPQHF	TGTGCCAGCAGCACCCGGACAGGGGGCAGTGGCAATCAGCCCCAGCATTTT
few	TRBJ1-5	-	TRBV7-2	CASSSRQNSNQPQHF	TGTGCCAGCAGCTCCCGACAGAATAGCAATCAGCCCCAGCATTTT
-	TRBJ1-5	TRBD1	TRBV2	CASRAGGGNQPQHF	TGTGCCAGCAGAGCAGGGGGCGGCAATCAGCCCCAGCATTTT
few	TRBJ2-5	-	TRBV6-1	CASRHLLAQYF	TGTGCCAGCAGGCACCTGCTGGCCCAGTACTTC
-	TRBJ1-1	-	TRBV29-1	CSVDTGFTEAFF	TGCAGCGTTGATACGGGGTTCACTGAAGCTTTCTTT
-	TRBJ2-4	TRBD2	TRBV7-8	CASSLEGLGEGAKNIQYF	TGTGCCAGCAGCTTAGAGGGGTTGGGGGAGGGGGCCAAAAACATTCAGTACTTC
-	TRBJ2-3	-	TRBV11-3	CASSHSGDTQYF	TGTGCCAGCAGCCACTCGGGAGATACGCAGTATTTT
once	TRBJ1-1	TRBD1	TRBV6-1	CASRSTGLNTEAFF	TGTGCCAGCAGATCGACAGGGTTGAACACTGAAGCTTTCTTT
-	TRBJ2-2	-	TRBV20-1	CSAGKGVNTGELFF	TGCAGTGCTGGGAAAGGCGTGAACACCGGGGAGCTGTTTTTT
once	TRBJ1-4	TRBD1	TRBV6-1	CASSPGQWEKLFF	TGTGCCAGCAGCCCGGGACAGTGGGAAAAACTGTTTTTT
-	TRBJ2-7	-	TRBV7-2	CASSSSPSSYEQYF	TGTGCCAGCAGCTCCAGCCCAAGCTCCTACGAGCAGTACTTC
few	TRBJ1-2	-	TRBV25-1	CASSERGKGANYGYTF	TGTGCCAGCAGTGAACGTGGGAAAGGGGCTAACTATGGCTACACCTTC
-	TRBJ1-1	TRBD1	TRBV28	CASSRDRVAFF	TGTGCCAGCAGCCGGGACAGGGTAGCTTTCTTT
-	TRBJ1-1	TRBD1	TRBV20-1	CSATRTGGEVAFF	TGCAGTGCAACCCGGACAGGCGGTGAAGTAGCTTTCTTT
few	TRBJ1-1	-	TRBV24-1	CATSDLRLNTEAFF	TGTGCCACCAGTGATTTGCGCCTTAACACTGAAGCTTTCTTT
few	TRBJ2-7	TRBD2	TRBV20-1	CSASGLAAYEQYF	TGCAGTGCCTCGGGACTAGCGGCCTACGAGCAGTACTTC
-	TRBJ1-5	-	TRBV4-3	CASSQDIRLSPNQPQHF	TGCGCCAGCAGCCAAGATATCAGGCTGTCCCCCAATCAGCCCCAGCATTTT
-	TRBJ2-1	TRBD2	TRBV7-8	CASSLAGGPYNEQFF	TGTGCCAGCAGCTTAGCGGGAGGGCCCTACAATGAGCAGTTCTTC
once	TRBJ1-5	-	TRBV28	CASRDGSNQPQHF	TGTGCCAGCAGGGACGGTAGCAATCAGCCCCAGCATTTT
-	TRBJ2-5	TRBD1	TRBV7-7	CASSQWVRTGGGETQYF	TGTGCCAGCAGCCAGTGGGTCCGGACAGGGGGCGGAGAGACCCAGTACTTC
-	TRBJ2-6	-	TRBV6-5	CASSYSGLSLASGANVLTF	TGTGCCAGCAGTTACTCGGGTCTGTCGTTAGCCTCTGGGGCCAACGTCCTGACTTTC
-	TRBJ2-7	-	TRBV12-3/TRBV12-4	CASRGVPRINLPYEQYF	TGTGCCAGCAGAGGAGTTCCGCGGATCAATCTCCCGTACGAGCAGTACTTC
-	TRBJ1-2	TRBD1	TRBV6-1	CASSGRDRLNYGYTF	TGTGCCAGCAGTGGACGGGACAGACTTAACTATGGCTACACCTTC
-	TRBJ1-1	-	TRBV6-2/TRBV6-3	CASIGQGKTEAFF	TGTGCCAGCATCGGGCAGGGTAAAACTGAAGCTTTCTTT
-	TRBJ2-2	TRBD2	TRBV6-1	CASSVLAGGTGELFF	TGTGCCAGCAGCGTACTAGCGGGCGGCACCGGGGAGCTGTTTTTT
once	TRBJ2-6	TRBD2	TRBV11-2	CASSGLADSGANVLTF	TGTGCCAGCAGTGGCCTAGCGGACTCTGGGGCCAACGTCCTGACTTTC
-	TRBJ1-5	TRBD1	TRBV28	CASATGQVSNQPQHF	TGTGCCAGCGCCACCGGACAGGTTAGCAATCAGCCCCAGCATTTT
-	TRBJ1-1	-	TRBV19	CASSEGRARVWTEAFF	TGTGCCAGTAGCGAGGGGAGGGCGAGGGTTTGGACTGAAGCTTTCTTT
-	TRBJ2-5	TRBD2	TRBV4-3	CASSQDLEGGLETQYF	TGCGCCAGCAGCCAAGATTTGGAGGGAGGGTTGGAGACCCAGTACTTC
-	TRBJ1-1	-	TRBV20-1	CSAPLSGGPRGAFF	TGCAGTGCGCCCTTAAGCGGGGGGCCGCGCGGAGCTTTCTTT
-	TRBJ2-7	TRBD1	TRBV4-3	CASSLWTGQGYEQYF	TGCGCCAGCAGCCTCTGGACAGGCCAAGGGTACGAGCAGTACTTC
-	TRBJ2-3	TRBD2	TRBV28	CASSFALGLAGSTDTQYF	TGTGCCAGCAGTTTCGCCCTGGGACTAGCGGGATCCACAGATACGCAGTATTTT
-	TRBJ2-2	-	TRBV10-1	CASSEQANTGELFF	TGCGCCAGCAGTGAGCAGGCGAACACCGGGGAGCTGTTTTTT
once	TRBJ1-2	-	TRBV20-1	CSARDAGVARDGYTF	TGCAGTGCTAGAGATGCAGGCGTCGCTAGGGATGGCTACACCTTC
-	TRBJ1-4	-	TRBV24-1	CATSSTGVEKLFF	TGTGCCACCAGCTCGACAGGTGTTGAAAAACTGTTTTTT